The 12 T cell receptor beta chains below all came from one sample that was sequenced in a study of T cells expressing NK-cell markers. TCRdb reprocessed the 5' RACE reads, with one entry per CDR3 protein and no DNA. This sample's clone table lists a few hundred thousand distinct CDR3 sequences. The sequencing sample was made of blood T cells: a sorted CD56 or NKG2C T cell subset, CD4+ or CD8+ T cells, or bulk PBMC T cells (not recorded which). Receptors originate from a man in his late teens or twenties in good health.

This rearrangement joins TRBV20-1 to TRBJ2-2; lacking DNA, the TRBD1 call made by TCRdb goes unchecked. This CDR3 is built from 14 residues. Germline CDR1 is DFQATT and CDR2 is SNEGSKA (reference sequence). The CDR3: CSARRPSPAGELFF.

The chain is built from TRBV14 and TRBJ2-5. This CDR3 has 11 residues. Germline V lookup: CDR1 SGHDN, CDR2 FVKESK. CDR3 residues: CASSHSETQYF.

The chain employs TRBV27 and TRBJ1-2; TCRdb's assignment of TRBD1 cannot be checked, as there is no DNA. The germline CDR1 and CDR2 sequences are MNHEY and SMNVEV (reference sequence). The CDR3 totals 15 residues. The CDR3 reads CASSSTGVANYGYTF.

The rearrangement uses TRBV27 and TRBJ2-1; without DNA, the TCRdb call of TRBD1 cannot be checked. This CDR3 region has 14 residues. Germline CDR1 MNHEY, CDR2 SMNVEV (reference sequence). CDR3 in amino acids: CASSQQGQSNEQFF.

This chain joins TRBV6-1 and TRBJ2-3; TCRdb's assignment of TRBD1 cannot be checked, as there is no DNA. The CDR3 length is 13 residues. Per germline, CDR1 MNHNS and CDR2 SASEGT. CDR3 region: CASSPGGGDTQYF.

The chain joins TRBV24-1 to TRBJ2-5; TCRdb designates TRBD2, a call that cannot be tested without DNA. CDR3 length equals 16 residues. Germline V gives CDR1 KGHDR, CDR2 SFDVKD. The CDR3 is CATSEPHAGGGETQYF.

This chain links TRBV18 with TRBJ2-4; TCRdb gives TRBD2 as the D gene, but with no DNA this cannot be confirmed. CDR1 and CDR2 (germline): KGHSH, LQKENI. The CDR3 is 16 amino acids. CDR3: CASSPALIAGEDIQYF.

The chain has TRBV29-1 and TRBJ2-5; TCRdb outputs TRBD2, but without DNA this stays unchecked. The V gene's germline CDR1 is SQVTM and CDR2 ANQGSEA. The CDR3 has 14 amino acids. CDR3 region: CSVDKGPRVETQYF.

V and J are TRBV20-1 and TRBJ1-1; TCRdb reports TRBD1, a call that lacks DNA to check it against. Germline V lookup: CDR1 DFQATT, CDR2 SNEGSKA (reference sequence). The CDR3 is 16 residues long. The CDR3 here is CSATPAGGQGWSEAFF.

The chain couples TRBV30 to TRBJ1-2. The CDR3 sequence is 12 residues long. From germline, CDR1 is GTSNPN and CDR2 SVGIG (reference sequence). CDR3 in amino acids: CAWSSVTTGYTF.

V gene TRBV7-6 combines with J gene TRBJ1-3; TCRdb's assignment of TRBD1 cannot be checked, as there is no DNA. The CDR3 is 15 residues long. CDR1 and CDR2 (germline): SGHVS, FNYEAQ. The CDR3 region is CASSIGTGEGNTIYF.

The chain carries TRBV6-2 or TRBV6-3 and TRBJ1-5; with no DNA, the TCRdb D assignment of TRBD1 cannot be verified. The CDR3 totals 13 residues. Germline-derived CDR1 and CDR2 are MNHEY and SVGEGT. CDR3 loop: CATLGQVNQPQHF.